A single sample is the source of the 8 T cell receptor beta chains below, sequenced in a study of cytomegalovirus exposure and HLA in healthy donors. Use of 60 Vbeta and 13 Jbeta primers characterized the PCR. Using immunoSEQ multiplex PCR, the repertoire was profiled, and TCRdb retains in-frame clones only, with some absent. The repertoire includes about 83,000 clones, 60% to 85% of them detected once, and 5.5% to 6% sits in the top ten. The sequenced sample was PBMCs. The receptors derive from a man aged 18 to 30 in good health and CMV-seropositive.

The genes are TRBV5-6 and TRBJ2-7, with TRBD2 matching 8 bases. The CDR3 consists of 13 residues. Germline CDR1 reads SGHDT; CDR2 reads YYEEEE. The V segment lost 2 bases and the J segment 6 bases; nucleotides outside the gene matches: 4. The CDR3 nucleotides read TGTGCCAGCAGCTTCGAGCGGGAGCTCGAGCAGTACTTC. The encoded protein is CASSFERELEQYF.

The chain links TRBV6-1 to TRBJ2-1, with 11 positions matching TRBD2. CDR3 length: 14 amino acids. The J segment lost 4 bases and the V segment lost 8 bases, leaving 4 bases of the junction unmatched. Looked up from germline, CDR1 is MNHNS and CDR2 is SASEGT. CDR3 sequence reads: CASRTSGSYNEQFF. CDR3 DNA sequence: TGTGCCAGCCGAACTAGCGGGAGTTACAATGAGCAGTTCTTC.

This clone was picked up a small number of times. The chain combines TRBV6-5 with TRBJ1-4; D unclear. The CDR3 is 14 residues long. V was cut by 2 bases and J by 5 bases, with 9 bases left in between. CDR1 is MNHEY, CDR2 SVGAGI, per germline. CDR3 amino acids: CASSYTSVNEKLFF. In DNA form, the CDR3 reads TGTGCCAGCAGTTACACGAGCGTGAATGAAAAACTGTTTTTT.

The V and J genes are TRBV5-1 and TRBJ2-2; 13 positions agree with TRBD2. J gave up 6 bases and V 2 bases, and 1 base lay outside the gene matches. Germline V CDR1 and CDR2: SGHRS, YFSETQ. CDR3 size: 15 residues. CDR3 sequence: CASSFGLAGAGELFF. CDR3 bases: TGCGCCAGCAGCTTTGGACTAGCGGGAGCCGGGGAGCTGTTTTTT.

The chain recombines TRBV5-1 with TRBJ1-2; D may be TRBD1 (6 bases). V lost 5 bases and J 2 bases, leaving 13 bases between the germline ends. The CDR3 is 14 residues long. Germline V CDR1 and CDR2: SGHRS, YFSETQ. The CDR3 region is CASRETGVNYGYTF. Written as DNA, the CDR3 is TGCGCCAGCAGGGAGACAGGAGTCAACTATGGCTACACCTTC.

The J gene is TRBJ2-3, the V gene TRBV28; D might be TRBD2 (5 bases). V lost 10 bases to trimming and J lost 0 bases, with 17 bases between them. Germline CDR1 is MDHEN and CDR2 is SYDVKM. The CDR3 is 15 amino acids. CDR3 nucleotides: TGTGCCACCTACCCGCCGGGGTATAGCACAGATACGCAGTATTTT. It specifies CATYPPGYSTDTQYF.

The chain is built from TRBV6-5 and TRBJ1-4; weak D call: TRBD1 (5 bases). V was shortened by 1 base and J by 1 base, with 7 bases between the two germline ends. The CDR3 runs to 15 residues. The germline gives CDR1 MNHEY, CDR2 SVGAGI. DNA for the CDR3: TGTGCCAGCAGTTACTTAGGGGAAACTAATGAAAAACTGTTTTTT. It yields the protein CASSYLGETNEKLFF.

This clone has only a few counts. The rearrangement links TRBV6-5 to TRBJ2-7, with TRBD2 as a possible D gene (6 bases). Trimming removed 6 bases from V and 1 base from J, with 10 bases in between. This CDR3 is 13 amino acids long. Germline CDR1 MNHEY, CDR2 SVGAGI. The CDR3 coding sequence is TGTGCCAGCAGCTCCGGGACTTCCTACGAGCAGTACTTC. As protein: CASSSGTSYEQYF.